This T cell receptor beta chain was recovered during a study of shared clonotypes between healthy human individuals. Study outcomes and limitations: Compared with memory subsets, naive subsets generally had larger estimated richness. Generation probability values for non-shared clonotypes were lower than those for clonotypes shared by all four donors.

In the case of this clone: Antigen specificity is unknown.

Measured with immunoSEQ multiplex PCR; TCRdb has only the in-frame clones, and not every one. The sample contains approximately 2.5 million clones, roughly nine tenths of which appear only once. This receptor was identified in a young man in good health. The specimen was naive CD4+ T cells sorted from blood. Stated subset: CD45RA+ positively selected.

The CDR3 reads CASSPGGAGETQYF. The CDR3 nucleotides are TGTGCCAGCAGCCCGGGGGGGGCCGGGGAGACCCAGTACTTC. V and J are TRBV11-3 and TRBJ2-5; TRBD2 agrees at 8 bases. Unmatched junction bases numbered 7, after V lost 5 bases and J lost 5 bases. In germline, CDR1 is SGHNT, CDR2 YENEEA. This CDR3 region has 14 residues.